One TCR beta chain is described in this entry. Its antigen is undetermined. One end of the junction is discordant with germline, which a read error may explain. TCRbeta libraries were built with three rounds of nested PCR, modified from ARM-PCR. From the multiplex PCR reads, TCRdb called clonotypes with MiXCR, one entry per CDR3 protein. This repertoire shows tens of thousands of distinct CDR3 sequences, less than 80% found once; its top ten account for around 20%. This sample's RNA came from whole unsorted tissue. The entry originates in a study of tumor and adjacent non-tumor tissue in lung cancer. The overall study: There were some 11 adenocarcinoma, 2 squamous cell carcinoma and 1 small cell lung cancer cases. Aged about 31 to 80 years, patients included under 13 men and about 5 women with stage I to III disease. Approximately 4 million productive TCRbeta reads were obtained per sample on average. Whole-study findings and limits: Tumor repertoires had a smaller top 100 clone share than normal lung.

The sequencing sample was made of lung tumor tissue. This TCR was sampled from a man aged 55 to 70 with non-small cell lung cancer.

The CDR3 loop reads CANSSSSGRAGYNEQFF. CDR3 sequence (DNA): TGTGCCAACAGTTCCTCTAGCGGGAGGGCAGGATACAATGAGCAGTTCTTC. This chain links TRBV27 with TRBJ2-1; 12 bases agree with TRBD2. This CDR3 comprises 17 residues. Germline values: CDR1 MNHEY, CDR2 SMNVEV (reference sequence).